These 31 T cell receptor beta chains share one sample of origin, sequenced in a study of T cell clones after liver transplantation. Generated by immunoSEQ multiplex PCR, the TCRdb table keeps only in-frame clones and is missing some. Of about 45,000 clones detected, approximately 86% appear once; the ten largest clones hold approximately 2.7%. The starting material was CD4+ T cells from blood, obtained 24 months after liver transplant. Receptors were obtained from a human patient who received a liver transplant. Some T cells here may be from the graft donor.

The chain carries TRBV4-1 and TRBJ1-2, with 9 bases aligning to TRBD1. Germline-derived CDR1 and CDR2 are MGHRA and YSYEKL. With 2 bases clipped from V and 2 bases from J, the junction kept 9 bases outside the gene matches. This CDR3 has 17 residues. The DNA of the CDR3 is TGCGCCAGCAGCCAACTGGACAGGGGAACATCAAACTATGGCTACACCTTC. It translates to CASSQLDRGTSNYGYTF.

The J gene is TRBJ1-2, the V gene TRBV5-4; TRBD1 is a possible D gene (5 bases). The germline V gene encodes CDR1 SGHNT and CDR2 YYREEE (reference sequence). The V and J ends lost 6 bases and 8 bases respectively, with 20 bases between them. This CDR3 contains 14 residues. The CDR3 here is CASTPGGRVEGYTF. CDR3 DNA sequence: TGTGCCAGCACCCCCGGGGGTAGGGTAGAAGGCTACACCTTC. Using reference TRBV5-4 and TRBJ1-2 for the parts outside the CDR3, the full variable domain is ETGVTQSPTHLIKTRGQQVTLRCSSQSGHNTVSWYQQALGQGPQFIFQYYREEENGRGNFPPRFSGLQFPNYSSELNVNALELDDSALYLCASTPGGRVEGYTFGSGTRLTVV.

This chain joins TRBV5-6 and TRBJ1-5; the D gene is possibly TRBD1 (6 bases). This CDR3 has 17 amino acids. The V gene lost 0 bases and the J gene lost 0 bases, with 13 bases spanning the gap. CDR1 and CDR2 from the germline V gene are SGHDT and YYEEEE. DNA for the CDR3: TGTGCCAGCAGCTTGGCCAAGGACAGATATAGCAATCAGCCCCAGCATTTT. Protein product: CASSLAKDRYSNQPQHF.

CDR3 in amino acids: CASSLAMDGMNTEAFF. Written as DNA, the CDR3 is TGCGCCAGCAGCTTGGCAATGGACGGTATGAACACTGAAGCTTTCTTT. V is TRBV5-1 and J is TRBJ1-1; the D is unclear. The CDR3 is made up of 16 amino acids. Trimming shortened V by 0 bases and J by 0 bases, and 12 bases separated the two germline ends. Germline V gene data show CDR1 as SGHRS and CDR2 as YFSETQ.

This CDR3 is CASSVATGGYEQYF. CDR3 sequence (DNA): TGTGCCAGCAGCGTAGCTACGGGTGGATACGAGCAGTACTTC. The chain is built from TRBV9 and TRBJ2-7; D is unclear. This CDR3 comprises 14 residues. Germline V gene sequence: CDR1 SGDLS, CDR2 YYNGEE. V lost 0 bases to trimming and J lost 4 bases, with 11 bases between them.

The gene calls are TRBV28 and TRBJ1-6; D is unresolved. The germline V gene has CDR1 MDHEN and CDR2 SYDVKM. The CDR3 covers 13 residues. V gave up 5 bases and J gave up 10 bases, with 12 bases separating them. As DNA, the CDR3 is TGTGCCAGCAGTGCCGACCATGGGTCACCCCTCCACTTT. As protein: CASSADHGSPLHF.

This clone was seen more than once but under ten times. CDR3 region: CASSLEQYNSPLHF. The CDR3 DNA follows: TGTGCCAGCAGCTTGGAACAATATAATTCACCCCTCCACTTT. The rearrangement links TRBV7-9 to TRBJ1-6; D remains unclear. Trimming left V 3 bases short and J 4 bases short, with 7 bases between. CDR1 is SEHNR, CDR2 FQNEAQ, per germline (reference sequence). CDR3 length equals 14 residues.

This chain connects TRBV6-5 to TRBJ2-3, with 11 bases aligning to TRBD2. V gave up 6 bases and J gave up 3 bases; unmatched junction bases: 2. Germline assignment: CDR1 MNHEY and CDR2 SVGAGI. The CDR3 contains 14 residues. The CDR3 DNA reads TGTGCCAGCAGGAGGACTAGCGGGACAGATACGCAGTATTTT. Its translation: CASRRTSGTDTQYF.

The table lists this clone with a count of one. V usage is TRBV5-4 and J usage is TRBJ2-2, with D perhaps matching TRBD1 (6 bases). CDR1 and CDR2 from the germline V gene are SGHNT and YYREEE (reference sequence). The CDR3 length is 15 residues. V lost 0 bases and J 5 bases, leaving 11 bases between the germline ends. The CDR3 DNA is TGTGCCAGCAGCTTGGTACAGGGAGAGACCGGGGAGCTGTTTTTT. This gives the protein CASSLVQGETGELFF.

The chain links TRBV5-4 to TRBJ2-2; possible D gene TRBD2, 6 bases. There are 17 residues in the CDR3. Deletions cut 1 base from V and 5 bases from J, with 18 bases between. From germline, CDR1 is SGHNT and CDR2 YYREEE (reference sequence). CDR3 DNA: TGTGCCAGCAGCTTGAGTCTTCGGCTAGCGCTTACCGGGGAGCTGTTTTTT. Its translation: CASSLSLRLALTGELFF.

V is TRBV30 and J is TRBJ2-2; the D gene could be TRBD1 or TRBD2 (5 bases each). The V end lost 8 bases, the J end lost 0 bases, and 16 bases lay between the germline ends. The CDR3 is made up of 15 amino acids. In germline, CDR1 is GTSNPN, CDR2 SVGIG (reference sequence). The DNA of the CDR3 is TGTGCCGGTAAGGGACCCAGGGCGAACACCGGGGAGCTGTTTTTT. This sequence encodes CAGKGPRANTGELFF.

The rearrangement links TRBV15 to TRBJ2-7, with D unresolved. V lost 0 bases to trimming and J lost 4 bases, with 10 bases between them. The CDR3 contains 14 residues. Germline CDR1 reads LNHNV; CDR2 reads YYDKDF (reference sequence). In DNA, the CDR3 is TGTGCCACCAGCAGAGAACAGAGAGCTTACGAGCAGTACTTC. Encoded protein: CATSREQRAYEQYF.

V is TRBV5-6 and J is TRBJ2-3; D ambiguous. The CDR3 consists of 15 residues. In germline, CDR1 is SGHDT, CDR2 YYEEEE. The V end was cut by 3 bases, the J end by 1 base, with 12 bases between. CDR3 DNA sequence: TGTGCCAGCAGCTCCGGCGTGCTCGGCACAGATACGCAGTATTTT. Translating gives CASSSGVLGTDTQYF.

The J gene is TRBJ2-1, the V gene TRBV5-1, with 7 bases identical to TRBD2. J was trimmed by 5 bases and V by 0 bases; bases with no gene match: 5. Per germline, CDR1 SGHRS and CDR2 YFSETQ. The CDR3 extends over 15 amino acids. The CDR3 sequence: CASSLVLAEDNEQFF. The DNA of the CDR3 is TGCGCCAGCAGCTTGGTTCTAGCGGAGGACAATGAGCAGTTCTTC.

The chain joins TRBV5-4 to TRBJ1-4, with D maybe TRBD1 (6 bases). CDR3 length: 15 residues. Trimming pared 4 bases from V and 10 bases from J, leaving 20 bases between. Germline V CDR1 and CDR2: SGHNT, YYREEE (reference sequence). Here the CDR3 reads CASSPGGSPRGKLFF. In DNA form, the CDR3 reads TGTGCCAGCAGCCCCGGGGGCTCCCCGAGAGGAAAACTGTTTTTT. Looking up the rest from reference TRBV5-4 and TRBJ1-4 gives the full variable domain: ETGVTQSPTHLIKTRGQQVTLRCSSQSGHNTVSWYQQALGQGPQFIFQYYREEENGRGNFPPRFSGLQFPNYSSELNVNALELDDSALYLCASSPGGSPRGKLFFGSGTQLSVL.

The DNA of the CDR3 is TGTGCCAGCAGCCGGGGAGCTGGCTATGGCTACACCTTC. It specifies CASSRGAGYGYTF. The chain joins TRBV6-4 to TRBJ1-2, with D uncertain. Trimming removed 6 bases at V and 4 bases at J, with 12 bases between. Germline CDR1 MRHNA, CDR2 SNTAGT. CDR3 length: 13 residues.

The rearrangement links TRBV5-6 to TRBJ1-1; D is perhaps TRBD1 (5 bases). The ends were cut back, 0 bases at V and 2 bases at J, with 17 bases in the middle. Germline CDR1 reads SGHDT; CDR2 reads YYEEEE. This CDR3 is 17 amino acids long. This chain's CDR3 is CASSLAGGKGRNTEAFF. The CDR3 DNA is TGTGCCAGCAGCTTGGCCGGAGGAAAGGGGAGAAACACTGAAGCTTTCTTT.

This chain connects TRBV7-9 to TRBJ1-1, with unresolved D. The length of the CDR3 is 16 residues. CDR1 SEHNR and CDR2 FQNEAQ come from the germline V gene (reference sequence). Trimming took 5 bases from V and 0 from J, leaving 16 bases between them. The CDR3 spells CASSPDRFTLNTEAFF. In DNA form, the CDR3 reads TGTGCCAGCAGCCCCGACCGATTTACCCTGAACACTGAAGCTTTCTTT.

CDR3 in amino acids: CASSLASRSTDTQYF. Here the CDR3 DNA reads TGCGCCAGCAGCTTGGCCTCCAGGTCCACAGATACGCAGTATTTT. The chain recombines TRBV5-1 with TRBJ2-3; D remains unclear. CDR3 length equals 15 residues. Germline loops: CDR1 SGHRS, CDR2 YFSETQ. Trimming took 0 bases from V and 2 from J, leaving 10 bases between them.

This chain joins TRBV7-2 and TRBJ1-3; D uncertain. Germline-derived CDR1 and CDR2 are SGHTA and FQGNSA. V was shortened by 4 bases and J by 0 bases, with 7 bases between the two germline ends. The CDR3 runs to 14 residues. The CDR3 reads CASSSGISGNTIYF. CDR3 sequence (DNA): TGTGCCAGCAGCTCCGGTATCTCTGGAAACACCATATATTTT.

This chain joins TRBV28 and TRBJ1-1; 7 bases line up with TRBD1. Germline CDR1 MDHEN, CDR2 SYDVKM. The J segment lost 0 bases and the V segment lost 5 bases, leaving 9 bases of the junction unmatched. The CDR3 contains 16 residues. This CDR3 reads CASSVPQGTMNTEAFF. The DNA for the CDR3 is TGTGCCAGCAGTGTGCCACAGGGGACAATGAACACTGAAGCTTTCTTT. Supplemented by reference TRBV28 and TRBJ1-1, the full variable domain reads DVKVTQSSRYLVKRTGEKVFLECVQDMDHENMFWYRQDPGLGLRLIYFSYDVKMKEKGDIPEGYSVSREKKERFSLILESASTNQTSMYLCASSVPQGTMNTEAFFGQGTRLTVV.

The gene calls are TRBV7-2 and TRBJ2-1; 12 bases match TRBD2. This CDR3 is 16 amino acids long. Germline V gene data show CDR1 as SGHTA and CDR2 as FQGNSA. Trimming at V came to 5 bases and at J to 10 bases, leaving 12 bases not matched to a gene. This CDR3 reads CASSMIRTSGVREQFF. CDR3 sequence (DNA): TGTGCCAGCAGCATGATCCGGACTAGCGGGGTGCGCGAGCAGTTCTTC. Using reference TRBV7-2 and TRBJ2-1 for the parts outside the CDR3, the full variable domain is GAGVSQSPSNKVTEKGKDVELRCDPISGHTALYWYRQSLGQGLEFLIYFQGNSAPDKSGLPSDRFSAERTGGSVSTLTIQRTQQEDSAVYLCASSMIRTSGVREQFFGPGTRLTVL.

V gene TRBV5-4 combines with J gene TRBJ2-2, with D perhaps matching TRBD1 (7 bases). The CDR3 contains 15 residues. Germline V gives CDR1 SGHNT, CDR2 YYREEE (reference sequence). Trimming shortened V by 5 bases and J by 4 bases, and 15 bases separated the two germline ends. The CDR3 DNA reads as TGTGCCAGCAGGTACCGACAGGGAGGCACCGGGGAGCTGTTTTTT. Translation: CASRYRQGGTGELFF.

The genes are TRBV27 and TRBJ1-2; no firm D call. This CDR3 is 12 amino acids long. V lost 5 bases, J lost 4 bases, and 8 bases lay in between. From germline, CDR1 is MNHEY and CDR2 SMNVEV (reference sequence). The CDR3 region has the DNA TGTGCCAGCAGTAATCTTTTCTATGGCTACACCTTC. Translated: CASSNLFYGYTF.

The rearrangement joins TRBV7-2 to TRBJ1-1, with D possibly being TRBD1 (6 bases). Trimming shortened V by 5 bases and J by 10 bases, and 14 bases separated the two germline ends. This CDR3 comprises 12 residues. Germline CDR1 is SGHTA and CDR2 is FQGNSA. CDR3 sequence (DNA): TGTGCCAGCAGCAGGCAGGGGCGAGGAGCTTTCTTT. Protein sequence: CASSRQGRGAFF.

The chain is built from TRBV11-2 and TRBJ1-2; D possibly corresponds to TRBD1 (6 bases). CDR1 SGHAT and CDR2 FQNNGV come from the germline V gene. V was cut by 1 base and J by 8 bases, with 17 bases left in between. The CDR3 covers 15 residues. CDR3 in amino acids: CASSLVLGALLGYTF. CDR3 DNA sequence: TGTGCCAGCAGCTTAGTTTTGGGGGCCCTTCTCGGCTACACCTTC. The whole variable domain, filled in from reference TRBV11-2 and TRBJ1-2, reads EAGVAQSPRYKIIEKRQSVAFWCNPISGHATLYWYQQILGQGPKLLIQFQNNGVVDDSQLPKDRFSAERLKGVDSTLKIQPAKLEDSAVYLCASSLVLGALLGYTFGSGTRLTVV.

The rearrangement uses TRBV5-1 and TRBJ2-5; D is unresolved. Germline V gene data show CDR1 as SGHRS and CDR2 as YFSETQ. This CDR3 is built from 12 residues. V was cut by 4 bases and J by 5 bases, with 9 bases left in between. CDR3 sequence: CASSIARETQYF. In DNA, the CDR3 is TGCGCCAGCAGCATCGCCCGGGAGACCCAGTACTTC.

The chain links TRBV6-1 to TRBJ2-7, with 9 nucleotides matching TRBD1. The trim removed 4 bases at V and 0 bases at J, leaving 7 bases unmatched. Germline values: CDR1 MNHNS, CDR2 SASEGT. The CDR3 is 16 residues long. In DNA form, the CDR3 reads TGTGCCAGCAGTGGGGTTTCGGGACAGGGCTCCTACGAGCAGTACTTC. This encodes CASSGVSGQGSYEQYF.

The chain joins TRBV5-1 to TRBJ2-3; D not certain. Germline lookup yields CDR1 SGHRS and CDR2 YFSETQ. With 3 bases removed from V and 6 bases from J, the gap between germline ends came to 5 bases. The CDR3 totals 11 residues. The DNA of the CDR3 is TGCGCCAGCAGCTACTCTGATACGCAGTATTTT. Translation: CASSYSDTQYF.

The chain employs TRBV14 and TRBJ2-5, with TRBD2 identical over 10 bases. The germline V gene has CDR1 SGHDN and CDR2 FVKESK. CDR3 size: 17 residues. The ends lost 1 base at V and 6 bases at J; junction bases unmatched: 11. As DNA, the CDR3 is TGTGCCAGCAGCCAAGGTGTACTTCTAGCGGGAGATAAGACCCAGTACTTC. This sequence encodes CASSQGVLLAGDKTQYF.

This clone was observed once. The rearrangement joins TRBV7-6 to TRBJ2-1; TRBD2 matches 11 bases. The germline V gene encodes CDR1 SGHVS and CDR2 FNYEAQ. V lost 2 bases to trimming and J lost 4 bases; unmatched junction nucleotides: 1. The CDR3 is 15 amino acids. In DNA form, the CDR3 reads TGTGCCAGCAGCTTACTAGCGGGAGGATACAATGAGCAGTTCTTC. Its protein is CASSLLAGGYNEQFF.